This T cell receptor (beta chain) was sequenced during a study of cytomegalovirus exposure and HLA in healthy donors. About the study: From some 190 million T cells, an earlier analysis saw 120 million or so unique TCR beta sequences.

Vbeta (60) and Jbeta (13) primers were used in the PCR. TCRdb's table, derived via immunoSEQ multiplex PCR, lists solely in-frame clones and lacks some. The repertoire holds 100,000 to 150,000 clones, around 70% seen once, with 7.3% in the top ten. To note about this clone: The antigen is undetermined.

Participants comprised healthy donors of bone marrow. The donors, nominally healthy at sampling, likely had unrecorded immune exposures. The CDR3 spans 14 residues. With 2 bases removed from V and 2 bases from J, the gap between germline ends came to 10 bases. Per germline, CDR1 MDHEN and CDR2 SYDVKM. Regarding the study as a whole: Excluded were some V segments that proved indistinguishable, including TRBV6-2 and TRBV6-3.

V and J are TRBV28 and TRBJ2-7; D is ambiguous. The specimen sequenced was PBMCs. The TCR sequence derives from a male donor in good health and CMV-seronegative. The CDR3 region has the DNA TGTGCCAGCAGTTTAGTGGTGGCCCCCTACGAGCAGTACTTC. It specifies CASSLVVAPYEQYF.